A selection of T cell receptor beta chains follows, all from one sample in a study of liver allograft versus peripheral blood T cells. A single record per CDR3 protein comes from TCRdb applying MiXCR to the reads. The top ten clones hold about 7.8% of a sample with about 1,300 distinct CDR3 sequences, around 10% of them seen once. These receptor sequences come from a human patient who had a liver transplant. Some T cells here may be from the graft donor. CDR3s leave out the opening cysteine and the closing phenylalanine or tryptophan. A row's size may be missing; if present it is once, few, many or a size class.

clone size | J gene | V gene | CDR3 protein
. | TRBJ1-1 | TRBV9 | ASSPQKQGTEAF
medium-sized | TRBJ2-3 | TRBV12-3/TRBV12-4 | ASTDRERVTDTQY
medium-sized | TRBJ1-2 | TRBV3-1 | ASSPGTNYGYT
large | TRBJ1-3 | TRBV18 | ASSPRDSLSGNTIY
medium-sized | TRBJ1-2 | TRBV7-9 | ASSHIRTENYGYT
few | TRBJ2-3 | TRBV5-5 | ASKTSGGTDTQY
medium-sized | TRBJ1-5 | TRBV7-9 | ASSLGQGTHSNQPQH
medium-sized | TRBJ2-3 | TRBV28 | ASRLRAQDSRSDTQY
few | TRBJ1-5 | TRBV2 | ASKGQSNQPQH
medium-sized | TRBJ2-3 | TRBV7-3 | ASSRTISGGADTQY
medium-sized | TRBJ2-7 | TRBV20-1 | SARDFLAGGSYEQY
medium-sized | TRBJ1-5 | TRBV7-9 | ASSFGERQPQH
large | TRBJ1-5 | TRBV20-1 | SAMLDRNSNQPQH
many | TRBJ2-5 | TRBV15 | ATSSKRGQQTQY
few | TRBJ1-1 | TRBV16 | ASSQGRGNRGRNTEAF
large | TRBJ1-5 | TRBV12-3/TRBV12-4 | ASSLQGNWYNQPQH
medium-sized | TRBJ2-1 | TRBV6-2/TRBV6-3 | ASSNPRNEQF
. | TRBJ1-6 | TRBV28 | ASSPDSGIRVWARYNSPLH
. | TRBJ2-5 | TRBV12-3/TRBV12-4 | ASSLGLSFSPGGAERETQY
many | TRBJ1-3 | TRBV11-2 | ASSTGGLGSGNTIY
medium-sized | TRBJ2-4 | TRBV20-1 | SASRDRGAKNIQY
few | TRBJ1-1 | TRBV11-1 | ASSMSIRDTEAF
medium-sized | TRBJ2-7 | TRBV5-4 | ASSWTSGTHYEQY
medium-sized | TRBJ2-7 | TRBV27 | ASSFRGQHRYEQY
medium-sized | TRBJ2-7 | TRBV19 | ASSIRGGTGHYEQY